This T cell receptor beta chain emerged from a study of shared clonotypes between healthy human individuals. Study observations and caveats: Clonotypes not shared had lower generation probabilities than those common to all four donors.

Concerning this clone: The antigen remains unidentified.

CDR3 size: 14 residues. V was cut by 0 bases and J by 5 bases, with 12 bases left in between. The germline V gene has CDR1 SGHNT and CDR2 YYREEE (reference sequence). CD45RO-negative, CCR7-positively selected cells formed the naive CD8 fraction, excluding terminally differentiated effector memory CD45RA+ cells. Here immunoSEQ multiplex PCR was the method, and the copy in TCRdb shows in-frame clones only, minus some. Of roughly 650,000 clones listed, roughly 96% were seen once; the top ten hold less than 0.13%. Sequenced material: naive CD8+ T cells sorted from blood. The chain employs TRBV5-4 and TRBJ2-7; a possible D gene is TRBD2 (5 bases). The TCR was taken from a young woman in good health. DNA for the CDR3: TGTGCCAGCAGCTTGGGAGAGGGCCTCGACGAGCAGTACTTC. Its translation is CASSLGEGLDEQYF.